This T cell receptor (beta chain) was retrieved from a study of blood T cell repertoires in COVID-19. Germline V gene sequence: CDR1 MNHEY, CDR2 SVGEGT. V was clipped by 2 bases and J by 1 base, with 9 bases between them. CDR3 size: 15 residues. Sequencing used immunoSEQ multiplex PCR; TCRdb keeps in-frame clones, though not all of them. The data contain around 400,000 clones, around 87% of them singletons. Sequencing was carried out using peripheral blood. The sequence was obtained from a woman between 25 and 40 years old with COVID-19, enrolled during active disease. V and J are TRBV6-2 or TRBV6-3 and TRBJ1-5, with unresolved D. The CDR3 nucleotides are TGTGCCAGCAGTTACGTTCCGAGCAGCAATCAGCCCCAGCATTTT. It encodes CASSYVPSSNQPQHF.